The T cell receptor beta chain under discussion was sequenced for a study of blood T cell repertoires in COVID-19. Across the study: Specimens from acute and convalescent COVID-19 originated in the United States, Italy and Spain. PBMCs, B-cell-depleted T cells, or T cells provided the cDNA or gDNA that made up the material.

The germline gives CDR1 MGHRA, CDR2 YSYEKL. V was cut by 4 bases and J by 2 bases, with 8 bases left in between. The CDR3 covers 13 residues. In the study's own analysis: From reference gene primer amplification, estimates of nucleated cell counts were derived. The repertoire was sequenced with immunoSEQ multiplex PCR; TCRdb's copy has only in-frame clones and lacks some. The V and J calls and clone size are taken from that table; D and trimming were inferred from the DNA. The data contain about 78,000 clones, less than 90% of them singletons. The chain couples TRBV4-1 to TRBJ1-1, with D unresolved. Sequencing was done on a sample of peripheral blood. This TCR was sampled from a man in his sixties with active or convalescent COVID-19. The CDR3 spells CASSRGLNTEAFF. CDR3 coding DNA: TGCGCCAGCAGCCGCGGTCTCAACACTGAAGCTTTCTTT.